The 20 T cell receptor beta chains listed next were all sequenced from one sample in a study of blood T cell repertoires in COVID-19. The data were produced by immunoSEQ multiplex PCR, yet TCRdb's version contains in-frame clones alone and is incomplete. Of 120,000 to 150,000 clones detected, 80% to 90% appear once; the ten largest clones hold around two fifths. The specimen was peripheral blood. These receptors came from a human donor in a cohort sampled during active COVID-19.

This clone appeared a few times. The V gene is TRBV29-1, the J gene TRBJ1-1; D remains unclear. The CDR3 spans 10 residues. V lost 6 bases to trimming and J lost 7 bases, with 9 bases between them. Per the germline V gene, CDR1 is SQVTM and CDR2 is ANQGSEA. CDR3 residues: CSVPEGEAFF. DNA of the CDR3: TGCAGCGTCCCTGAGGGTGAAGCTTTCTTT.

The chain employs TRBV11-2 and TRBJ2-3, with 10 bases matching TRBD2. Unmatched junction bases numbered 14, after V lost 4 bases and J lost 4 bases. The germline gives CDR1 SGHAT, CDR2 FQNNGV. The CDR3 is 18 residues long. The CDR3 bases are TGTGCCAGCAGCTCCCGTGTTAGCGGGGGGCTGGGGGCAGATACGCAGTATTTT. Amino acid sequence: CASSSRVSGGLGADTQYF.

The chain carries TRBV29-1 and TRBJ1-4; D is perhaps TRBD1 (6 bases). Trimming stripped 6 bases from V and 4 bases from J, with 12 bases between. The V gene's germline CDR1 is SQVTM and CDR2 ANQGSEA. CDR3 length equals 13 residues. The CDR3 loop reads CSVGRTDNEKLFF. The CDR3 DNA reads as TGCAGCGTCGGGAGGACAGATAATGAAAAACTGTTTTTT.

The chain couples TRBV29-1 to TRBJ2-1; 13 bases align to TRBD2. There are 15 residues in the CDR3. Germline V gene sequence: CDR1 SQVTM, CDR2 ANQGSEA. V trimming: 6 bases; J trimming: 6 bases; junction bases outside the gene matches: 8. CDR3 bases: TGCAGCGTCGCTTTCGGGACTAGCGGGGCCAATGAGCAGTTCTTC. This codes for CSVAFGTSGANEQFF.

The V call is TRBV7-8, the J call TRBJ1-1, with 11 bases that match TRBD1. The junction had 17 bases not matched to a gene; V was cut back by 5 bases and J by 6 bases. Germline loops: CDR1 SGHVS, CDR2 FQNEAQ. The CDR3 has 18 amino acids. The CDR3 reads CASSPSGGTGGRVSEAFF. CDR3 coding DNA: TGTGCCAGCAGCCCTAGCGGCGGGACAGGGGGAAGAGTTTCTGAAGCTTTCTTT. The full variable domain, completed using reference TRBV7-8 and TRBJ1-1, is GAGVSQSPRYKVAKRGQDVALRCDPISGHVSLFWYQQALGQGPEFLTYFQNEAQLDKSGLPSDRFFAERPEGSVSTLKIQRTQQEDSAVYLCASSPSGGTGGRVSEAFFGQGTRLTVV.

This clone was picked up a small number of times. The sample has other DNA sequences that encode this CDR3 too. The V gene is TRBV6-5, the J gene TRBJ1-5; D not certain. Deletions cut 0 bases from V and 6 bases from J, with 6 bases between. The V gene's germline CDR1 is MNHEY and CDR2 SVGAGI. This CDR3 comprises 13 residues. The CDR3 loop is CASSYSRGQPQHF. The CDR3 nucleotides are TGTGCCAGCAGTTACTCCCGGGGTCAGCCCCAGCATTTT.

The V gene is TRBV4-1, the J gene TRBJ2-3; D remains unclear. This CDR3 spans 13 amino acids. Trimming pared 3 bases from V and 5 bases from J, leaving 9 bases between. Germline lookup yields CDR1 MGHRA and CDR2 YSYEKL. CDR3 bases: TGCGCCAGCAGCCAGGGTGGAGAAGATACGCAGTATTTT. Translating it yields CASSQGGEDTQYF.

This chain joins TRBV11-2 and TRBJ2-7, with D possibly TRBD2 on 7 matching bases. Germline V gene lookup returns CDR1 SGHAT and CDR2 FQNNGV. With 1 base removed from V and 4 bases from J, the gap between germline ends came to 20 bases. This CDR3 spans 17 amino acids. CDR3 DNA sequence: TGTGCCAGCAGCTTAGCTTGGGGGGGGACACGGTTTTACGAGCAGTACTTC. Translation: CASSLAWGGTRFYEQYF.

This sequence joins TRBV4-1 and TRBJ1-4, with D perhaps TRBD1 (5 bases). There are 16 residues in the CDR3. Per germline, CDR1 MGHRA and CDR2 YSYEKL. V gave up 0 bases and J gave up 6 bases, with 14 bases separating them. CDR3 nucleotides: TGCGCCAGCAGCCAAGATCTGGGCAGGGCGCATGAAAAACTGTTTTTT. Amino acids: CASSQDLGRAHEKLFF.

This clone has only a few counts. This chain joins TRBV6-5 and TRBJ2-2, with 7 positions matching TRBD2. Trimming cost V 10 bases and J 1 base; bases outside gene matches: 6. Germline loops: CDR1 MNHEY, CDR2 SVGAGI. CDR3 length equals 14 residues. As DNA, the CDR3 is TGTGCCACCGGGGAGGGCTTGAACACCGGGGAGCTGTTTTTT. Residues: CATGEGLNTGELFF.

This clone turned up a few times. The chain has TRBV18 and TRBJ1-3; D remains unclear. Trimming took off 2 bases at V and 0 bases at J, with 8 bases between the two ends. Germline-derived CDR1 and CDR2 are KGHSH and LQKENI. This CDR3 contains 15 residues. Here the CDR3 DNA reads TGTGCCAGCTCACCAAGCCGATACTCTGGAAACACCATATATTTT. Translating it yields CASSPSRYSGNTIYF.

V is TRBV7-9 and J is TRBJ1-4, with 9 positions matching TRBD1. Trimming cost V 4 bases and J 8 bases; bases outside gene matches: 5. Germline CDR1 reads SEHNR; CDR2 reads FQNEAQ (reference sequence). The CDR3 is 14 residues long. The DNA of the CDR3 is TGTGCCAGCAGCTCCGACAGGGGGTACGAAAAACTGTTTTTT. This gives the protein CASSSDRGYEKLFF.

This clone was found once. The CDR3 nucleotides read TGCGCCAGCAGCTTGGGACAGGGTGGATCACCCCTCCACTTT. Amino acid sequence: CASSLGQGGSPLHF. The gene calls are TRBV5-1 and TRBJ1-6, with TRBD1 matching 7 bases. V lost 0 bases, J lost 10 bases, and 4 bases stayed unmatched. The CDR3 length is 14 residues. Germline loops: CDR1 SGHRS, CDR2 YFSETQ.

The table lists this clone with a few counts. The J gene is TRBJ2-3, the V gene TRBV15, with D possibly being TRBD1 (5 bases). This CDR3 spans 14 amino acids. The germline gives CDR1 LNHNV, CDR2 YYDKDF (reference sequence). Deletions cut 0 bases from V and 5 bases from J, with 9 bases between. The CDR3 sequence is CATSRDRAGDTQYF. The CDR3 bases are TGTGCCACCAGCAGAGACAGGGCTGGAGATACGCAGTATTTT. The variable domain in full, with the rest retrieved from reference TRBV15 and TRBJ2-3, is DAMVIQNPRYQVTQFGKPVTLSCSQTLNHNVMYWYQQKSSQAPKLLFHYYDKDFNNEADTPDNFQSRRPNTSFCFLDIRSPGLGDTAMYLCATSRDRAGDTQYFGPGTRLTVL.

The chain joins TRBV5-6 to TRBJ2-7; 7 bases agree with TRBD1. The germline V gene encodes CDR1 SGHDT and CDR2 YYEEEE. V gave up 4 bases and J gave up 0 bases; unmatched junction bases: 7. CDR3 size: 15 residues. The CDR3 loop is CASSPTGVSSYEQYF. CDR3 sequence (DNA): TGTGCCAGCAGCCCAACAGGGGTCAGCTCCTACGAGCAGTACTTC.

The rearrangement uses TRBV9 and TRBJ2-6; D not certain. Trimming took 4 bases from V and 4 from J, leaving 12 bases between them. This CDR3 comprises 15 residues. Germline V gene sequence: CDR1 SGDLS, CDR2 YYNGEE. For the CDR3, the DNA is TGTGCCAGCAGCTCCATCAGGTGGGGGGCCAACGTCCTGACTTTC. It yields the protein CASSSIRWGANVLTF. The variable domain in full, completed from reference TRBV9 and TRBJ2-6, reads DSGVTQTPKHLITATGQRVTLRCSPRSGDLSVYWYQQSLDQGLQFLIQYYNGEERAKGNILERFSAQQFPDLHSELNLSSLELGDSALYFCASSSIRWGANVLTFGAGSRLTVL.

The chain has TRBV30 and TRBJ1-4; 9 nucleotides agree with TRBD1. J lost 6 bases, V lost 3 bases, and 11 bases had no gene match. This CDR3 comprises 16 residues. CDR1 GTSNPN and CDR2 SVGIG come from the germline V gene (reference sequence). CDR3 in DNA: TGTGCCTGGAGCGAATATTACAGGGGGCCCGATGAAAAACTGTTTTTT. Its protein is CAWSEYYRGPDEKLFF.

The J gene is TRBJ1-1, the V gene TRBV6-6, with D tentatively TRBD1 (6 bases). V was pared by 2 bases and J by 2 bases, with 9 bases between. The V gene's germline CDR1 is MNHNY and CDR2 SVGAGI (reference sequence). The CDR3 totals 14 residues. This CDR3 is CASSYGRGNTEAFF. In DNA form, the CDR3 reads TGTGCCAGCAGTTACGGCAGGGGAAACACTGAAGCTTTCTTT.

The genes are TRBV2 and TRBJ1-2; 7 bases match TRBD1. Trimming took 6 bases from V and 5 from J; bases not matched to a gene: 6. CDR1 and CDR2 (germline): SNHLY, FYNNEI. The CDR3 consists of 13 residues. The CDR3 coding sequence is TGTGCCAGCAGGGGGACAGCAGGGTATGGCTACACCTTC. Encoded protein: CASRGTAGYGYTF.

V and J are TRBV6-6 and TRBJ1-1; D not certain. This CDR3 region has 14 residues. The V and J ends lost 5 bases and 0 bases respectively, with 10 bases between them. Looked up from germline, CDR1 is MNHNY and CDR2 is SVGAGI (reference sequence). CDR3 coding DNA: TGTGCCAGCAGTCCCAATGAGATGAACACTGAAGCTTTCTTT. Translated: CASSPNEMNTEAFF.